The source of this T cell receptor beta chain is a study of T cell repertoires in cytomegalovirus infection. Looking at the study overall: Both CMV infection and a matching HLA type were indicated by public TCR beta signatures.

Using its own MiXCR run on the reads, TCRdb lists one record per CDR3 protein. This sample has more than 200,000 distinct CDR3 sequences, with roughly 9% found just once. Between the trimmed V and J ends, which lost 5 bases and 1 base, there was a span of 13 bases. The CDR3 has 15 residues. CDR1 SGHTA and CDR2 FQGNSA come from the germline V gene. This clonotype was recorded at least ten times. The antigen is undetermined. Findings and caveats of the study: In two of eight donors, the top clonotype was HLA-C-restricted CMV-specific.

The clonotype comes from a human donor in good health (CMV status not recorded). Some clones in this sample may be carry-over from other donors' samples. The sequenced sample was PBMCs. The chain joins TRBV7-2 to TRBJ2-3; D remains ambiguous. In DNA form, the CDR3 reads TGTGCCAGCAGCCCTCCCGCTGGACGCACAGATACGCAGTATTTT. Protein product: CASSPPAGRTDTQYF. Together with reference TRBV7-2 and TRBJ2-3, the CDR3 gives the full variable domain: GAGVSQSPSNKVTEKGKDVELRCDPISGHTALYWYRQSLGQGLEFLIYFQGNSAPDKSGLPSDRFSAERTGGSVSTLTIQRTQQEDSAVYLCASSPPAGRTDTQYFGPGTRLTVL.